This TCR beta chain was captured in a study of T cells in Graves' hyperthyroidism and ophthalmopathy (dated by TCRdb to the late 2010s). Looking at the study overall: Peripheral blood was sampled at the time of initial diagnosis, prior to any treatment. To identify TCR V-J signatures that set the groups apart, the researchers used a discovery cohort of 100 patients, made up of fewer than 50 with Graves' ophthalmopathy and about 55 with stable Graves' hyperthyroidism. Whether ophthalmopathy could be predicted prospectively was tested in an independent validation cohort made up of roughly 19 hyperthyroidism patients plus 17 patients who later progressed to ophthalmopathy. The roughly 91 discovery patients were randomly divided into training and test sets at a 7:3 ratio. The study also compared thyroid tissue and blood T-cell repertoires from roughly 6 Graves' hyperthyroidism patients. Once sampling was done, hyperthyroidism patients were given methimazole at a starting dose of 30 mg daily, whereas ophthalmopathy patients were given high-dose intravenous methylprednisolone. According to the paper, TCR Vbeta CDR3 sequencing was carried out on some 130 peripheral blood samples, which came from fewer than 50 ophthalmopathy, around 75 hyperthyroidism and some 17 progressor patients. Points the paper makes about the study in general: No statistical method was used to fix the sample size in advance, and group allocation was not hidden from the investigators. Most expanded thyroid clonotypes (frequency above 0.001) were also detected in blood, suggesting blood repertoires may reflect thyroid immune responses. In validation, the model predicted progression to ophthalmopathy with roughly 70% sensitivity and approximately 74% specificity, a median of about 6.7 months before onset. In cross-validation, a model built on a 13 V-J signature told ophthalmopathy apart from stable hyperthyroidism with 85% to 90% sensitivity and roughly 81% specificity, and in testing the same model reached 80%/75%.

Ophthalmopathy patients had moderately to severely active disease, Clinical Activity Score of at least 3, NOSPECS grade of at least 4, and duration under 3 months. The study excluded patients with uncontrolled infections, other autoimmune diseases, pregnancy or lactation. Diagnoses were based on clinical symptoms, serum thyroxine and TRAb, thyroid ultrasound and orbital computed tomography. PBMCs were separated from under 12 ml of fresh peripheral blood using Ficoll-Paque density gradient centrifugation. Total RNA was extracted using Trizol reagent, and RNA quality was assessed on an Agilent 2100 Bioanalyzer. TCR beta CDR3 regions were amplified from RNA transcripts. For the first round of RT-PCR on the TCR CDR3, the HTBI primer set was used together with the Qiagen OneStep RT-PCR kit. Libraries were constructed in a second round of multiplex PCR, after which size selection and purification were performed. Paired-end sequencing of the libraries was performed with 100 bp reads on an Illumina HiSeq2000. Regarding the original processing steps: SOAPnuke was used to process the raw data, removing reads that contained adapters or uncalled bases, had a mean Phred below 15, or lacked an exact match to the constant primer or identifier. High-quality paired reads were merged with COPE v1.2.5, and unique nucleotide sequences were defined as clonotypes. MiTCR v1.1 was used to align clonotypes to the IMGT TRBV, TRBD and TRBJ reference segments. Only V-J combinations with frequency above 0.0001, covering 99% to 99.2% of repertoires, were analysed. The TCS score was defined as F50 (clonal expansion) divided by E x V (chaos), with BLOSUM62-based TCRdist calculated between CDR3 peptides within each V-J. Welch's t-statistics and random forest reduced around 550 V-J features to 10 to 15, which were used in a naive Bayes classifier (R e1071). The Morisita-Horn index was used to measure how similar the thyroid and blood repertoires were. Starting from the raw public reads, TCRdb applied fastp trimming at Q25, assembled clones with MiXCR and retained in-frame beta chains. Rows are combined by CDR3 protein, so each entry shows the most common genes and DNA. The V and J calls were determined by TCRdb, not by the authors. This sample holds about 610,000 distinct CDR3 sequences; about 15% were observed only once. Around 4.5% of the sample is taken by the ten largest.

This clonotype was recorded many times. What antigen it recognizes has not been identified. Within one base of it there is no much larger clone, and no base qualities were kept. The CDR3 goes from the cysteine to the phenylalanine over 14 residues. This entry keeps only the CDR3 DNA: 42 bases, framed from base 1. Trimming removed 9 bases from V and 9 bases from J, leaving 21 bases between the germline ends. As encoded in the germline V gene (reference sequence), CDR1 is LNHDA while CDR2 is SQIVND. The chain joins TRBV19 to TRBJ1-5, with the D gene not clear enough to name. The receptor was derived from a woman in her thirties or forties with Graves' ophthalmopathy. Sequenced sample: blood. The base sequence is TGTGCCAGCCAAACAGCTTTTAATATTCGGCCCCAGCATTTT. Its translation is CASQTAFNIRPQHF.